This T cell receptor beta chain was found in a study of shared clonotypes between healthy human individuals. Assay execution took place at the deep level. Replicate PCRs for sorted subsets used roughly 200 ng DNA; this equaled tens of thousands of T cell genomes. The authors' processing: Junction-only immunoSEQ data arrived without quality scores, meaning filtering differed. Some clones are missing from TCRdb's copy, which holds only in-frame ones; the method was immunoSEQ multiplex PCR. From that table come the V and J calls and clone size; the DNA was used to work out D and trimming. The data hold around 1,900,000 clones, with around 93% observed a single time. Germline loops: CDR1 SEHNR, CDR2 FQNEAQ (reference sequence). V lost 4 bases and J lost 0, with 16 bases in between. The length of the CDR3 is 16 residues. This clone has a single count. Its target is not known. The naive CD8 population came from CD45RO-negative cells selected for CCR7, without terminally differentiated effector memory CD45RA+ cells.

Study-level findings and limits: The generation probabilities recorded for non-shared clonotypes fell below those of clonotypes shared by all four donors.

The sample taken for sequencing was naive CD8+ T cells from PBMCs. V gene TRBV7-9 combines with J gene TRBJ2-7; D unresolved. This TCR came from a man between 18 and 29 years old in good health. Some clones in this sample may be carry-over from other donors' samples. CDR3 nucleotides: TGTGCCAGCAGCTCCCCAACGCCCTCGAGCTCCTACGAGCAGTACTTC. This translates into CASSSPTPSSSYEQYF.